These 32 T cell receptor beta chains originate from one sample sequenced in a study of cytomegalovirus exposure and HLA in healthy donors. Primers for the PCR totalled 60 Vbeta and 13 Jbeta. Sequencing used immunoSEQ multiplex PCR; TCRdb keeps in-frame clones, though not all of them. The sample holds 140,000 or so clones, approximately 9% seen once. Sequenced material: PBMCs. The source of these receptors is a male donor in good health and CMV-seronegative.

This clone was seen a few times. V is TRBV18 and J is TRBJ2-5; 7 bases map to TRBD1. Germline assignment: CDR1 KGHSH and CDR2 LQKENI. Trimming took 3 bases from V and 5 from J; bases not matched to a gene: 9. The CDR3 extends over 15 amino acids. Written as DNA, the CDR3 is TGTGCCAGCTCACCTCCGGGACAGAGTGAGGAGACCCAGTACTTC. Translation: CASSPPGQSEETQYF.

The rearrangement links TRBV4-3 to TRBJ2-3; 10 bases match TRBD2. The CDR3 is made up of 18 amino acids. V lost 0 bases and J lost 4; bases outside the gene matches: 10. Germline V gene sequence: CDR1 LGHNA, CDR2 YSLEER. The CDR3 protein is CASSQDQGLAGVSDTQYF. The CDR3 DNA reads TGCGCCAGCAGCCAAGATCAGGGGCTAGCGGGAGTTTCAGATACGCAGTATTTT.

This clone was counted a few times. V and J are TRBV19 and TRBJ1-5; D is ambiguous. V dropped 3 bases and J dropped 0 bases, with 9 bases sitting between them. From germline, CDR1 is LNHDA and CDR2 SQIVND (reference sequence). CDR3 length: 15 amino acids. In nucleotides, the CDR3 is TGTGCCAGTAGTATTTACCTAGATAGCAATCAGCCCCAGCATTTT. It codes for CASSIYLDSNQPQHF.

This clone was detected only a few times. V and J are TRBV28 and TRBJ2-1; 9 positions match TRBD1. The CDR3 has 14 residues. V lost 11 bases and J lost 6; bases outside the gene matches: 11. CDR1 and CDR2 from the germline V gene are MDHEN and SYDVKM. This CDR3 is CAGSRDRAPNEQFF. Written as DNA, the CDR3 is TGTGCCGGCTCCCGGGACAGGGCCCCCAATGAGCAGTTCTTC. The whole variable domain, filled in from reference TRBV28 and TRBJ2-1, reads DVKVTQSSRYLVKRTGEKVFLECVQDMDHENMFWYRQDPGLGLRLIYFSYDVKMKEKGDIPEGYSVSREKKERFSLILESASTNQTSMYLCAGSRDRAPNEQFFGPGTRLTVL.

The rearrangement links TRBV4-2 to TRBJ2-3; 7 bases are a match to TRBD2. Germline V lookup: CDR1 LGHNA, CDR2 YNFKEQ. J gave up 5 bases and V 3 bases, and 14 bases lay outside the gene matches. The CDR3 sequence is 17 residues long. CDR3 bases: TGTGCCAGCAGCCAGGACCCCGGGGCGGGAGATGGAGATACGCAGTATTTT. It codes for CASSQDPGAGDGDTQYF.

The rearrangement joins TRBV7-2 to TRBJ2-1, with 7 bases that match TRBD1. The J segment lost 2 bases and the V segment lost 5 bases, leaving 12 bases of the junction unmatched. The CDR3 has 17 amino acids. Looked up from germline, CDR1 is SGHTA and CDR2 is FQGNSA. The chain's CDR3 is CASSRNQGEGAYNEQFF. DNA for the CDR3: TGTGCCAGCAGCAGAAATCAGGGGGAAGGAGCCTACAATGAGCAGTTCTTC.

The gene calls are TRBV7-9 and TRBJ1-1, with TRBD1 matching 7 bases. The germline V gene has CDR1 SEHNR and CDR2 FQNEAQ (reference sequence). V lost 7 bases to trimming and J lost 2 bases; unmatched junction nucleotides: 7. This CDR3 region has 14 residues. The CDR3 reads CASNSRGDNTEAFF. CDR3 DNA sequence: TGTGCCAGCAACTCCAGGGGGGATAACACTGAAGCTTTCTTT. Based on the CDR3 plus reference TRBV7-9 and TRBJ1-1, the full variable domain is DTGVSQNPRHKITKRGQNVTFRCDPISEHNRLYWYRQTLGQGPEFLTYFQNEAQLEKSRLLSDRFSAERPKGSFSTLEIQRTEQGDSAMYLCASNSRGDNTEAFFGQGTRLTVV.

This clone was seen more than once but under ten times. The chain links TRBV10-3 to TRBJ1-2, with D perhaps matching TRBD1 (5 bases). V dropped 0 bases and J dropped 2 bases, with 10 bases sitting between them. The CDR3 is 15 residues long. The germline V gene encodes CDR1 ENHRY and CDR2 SYGVKD. DNA for the CDR3: TGTGCCATCAGTGAGTCCGGGGGACCGAACTATGGCTACACCTTC. This sequence encodes CAISESGGPNYGYTF.

This clone turned up a few times. The genes are TRBV13 and TRBJ2-7; D unresolved. There are 13 residues in the CDR3. Germline lookup yields CDR1 PRHDT and CDR2 FYEKMQ (reference sequence). Trimming cost V 2 bases and J 2 bases, with 7 bases left between them. CDR3 loop: CASSLSATYEQYF. CDR3 bases: TGTGCCAGCAGCTTATCCGCGACCTACGAGCAGTACTTC.

This chain joins TRBV6-5 and TRBJ2-6; D unclear. This CDR3 has 14 amino acids. With 5 bases removed from V and 0 bases from J, the gap between germline ends came to 5 bases. Germline V CDR1 and CDR2: MNHEY, SVGAGI. This chain's CDR3 is CASSRFSGANVLTF. In nucleotides, the CDR3 is TGTGCCAGCAGTCGTTTCTCTGGGGCCAACGTCCTGACTTTC.

The chain links TRBV19 to TRBJ1-3; D is unclear. The CDR3 length is 15 residues. Germline V gene lookup returns CDR1 LNHDA and CDR2 SQIVND (reference sequence). V dropped 3 bases and J dropped 1 base, with 10 bases sitting between them. This CDR3 is CASSMVLASGNTIYF. Here the CDR3 DNA reads TGTGCCAGTAGTATGGTGCTCGCGTCTGGAAACACCATATATTTT.

The sample holds a few counts of this clone. The V and J genes are TRBV28 and TRBJ2-4; a possible D gene is TRBD2 (6 bases). There are 12 residues in the CDR3. Trimming took off 5 bases at V and 6 bases at J, with 8 bases between the two ends. CDR1 is MDHEN, CDR2 SYDVKM, per germline. CDR3: CASSISGNIQYF. The CDR3 region has the DNA TGTGCCAGCAGTATTAGCGGAAACATTCAGTACTTC.

About this clone itself: A junction boundary mismatches the germline segment, possibly from a read error. This chain uses TRBV7-7 with TRBJ2-2, with 7 bases matching TRBD2. The CDR3 has 16 residues. CDR1 is SSHAT, CDR2 FNYEAQ, per germline (reference sequence). The CDR3 loop reads CASSRWEGGDTGELFF. In DNA form, the CDR3 reads TGTGCTAGCAGCCGCTGGGAGGGTGGCGACACCGGGGAGCTGTTTTTT.

The V gene is TRBV9, the J gene TRBJ2-1; TRBD2 agrees at 10 bases. CDR1 is SGDLS, CDR2 YYNGEE, per germline. V was pared by 4 bases and J by 9 bases, with 7 bases of the junction left unmatched. The CDR3 spans 14 residues. Here the CDR3 reads CASSKSGGATEQFF. CDR3 DNA sequence: TGTGCCAGCAGCAAAAGCGGGGGGGCCACTGAGCAGTTCTTC.

This clone showed up just a few times. The gene calls are TRBV6-1 and TRBJ1-2; D is ambiguous. From germline, CDR1 is MNHNS and CDR2 SASEGT. The length of the CDR3 is 12 residues. Trimming pared 3 bases from V and 4 bases from J, leaving 6 bases between. The CDR3 loop is CASSDRGYGYTF. CDR3 nucleotides: TGTGCCAGCAGTGACCGGGGCTATGGCTACACCTTC.

This clone appeared a few times. The CDR3 loop is CASSIGGQNTDTQYF. CDR3 DNA sequence: TGTGCCAGTAGTATCGGGGGACAGAACACAGATACGCAGTATTTT. This chain connects TRBV19 to TRBJ2-3, with D maybe TRBD1 (7 bases). CDR3 length equals 15 residues. CDR1 is LNHDA and CDR2 is SQIVND in the germline V gene (reference sequence). The V and J ends lost 3 bases and 2 bases respectively, with 12 bases between them. The full variable domain, its missing parts supplied by reference TRBV19 and TRBJ2-3, is DGGITQSPKYLFRKEGQNVTLSCEQNLNHDAMYWYRQDPGQGLRLIYYSQIVNDFQKGDIAEGYSVSREKKESFPLTVTSAQKNPTAFYLCASSIGGQNTDTQYFGPGTRLTVL.

This clone was counted a few times. The chain recombines TRBV10-3 with TRBJ2-1, with 11 bases identical to TRBD2. V lost 4 bases, J lost 2 bases, and 4 bases stayed unmatched. The CDR3 extends over 16 amino acids. In germline, CDR1 is ENHRY, CDR2 SYGVKD. CDR3 protein: CAISAGTSGAYNEQFF. Here the CDR3 DNA reads TGTGCCATCAGTGCCGGGACTAGCGGCGCCTACAATGAGCAGTTCTTC.

The CDR3 bases are TGTGCCAGCAGCGTAGCTGGGGTCGAGGGGGCGCGTGGCTACACCTTC. This codes for CASSVAGVEGARGYTF. V gene TRBV9 combines with J gene TRBJ1-2, with 7 bases fitting TRBD1. The germline V gene encodes CDR1 SGDLS and CDR2 YYNGEE. With 0 bases clipped from V and 7 bases from J, the junction kept 12 bases outside the gene matches. The CDR3 length is 16 residues.

This clone has just a few counts. This CDR3 reads CASSYSSGEQYF. The CDR3 DNA reads as TGTGCCAGCAGTTACTCGTCGGGCGAGCAGTACTTC. V and J are TRBV6-6 and TRBJ2-7; no clear D gene. Per germline, CDR1 MNHNY and CDR2 SVGAGI (reference sequence). This CDR3 spans 12 amino acids. Deletions cut 0 bases from V and 6 bases from J, with 6 bases between.

V gene TRBV7-7 combines with J gene TRBJ2-5, with TRBD1 matching 7 bases. The length of the CDR3 is 13 residues. Unmatched junction bases numbered 3, after V lost 5 bases and J lost 3 bases. CDR1 is SSHAT, CDR2 FNYEAQ, per germline (reference sequence). The CDR3 loop is CASSKGQKETQYF. The DNA for the CDR3 is TGTGCCAGCAGCAAGGGACAGAAAGAGACCCAGTACTTC.

The chain carries TRBV10-3 and TRBJ2-2; maybe TRBD1 (6 bases). Germline V gives CDR1 ENHRY, CDR2 SYGVKD. CDR3 length: 15 residues. V dropped 4 bases and J dropped 2 bases, with 11 bases sitting between them. The chain's CDR3 is CAISASGTNTGELFF. CDR3 nucleotides: TGTGCCATCAGTGCTTCCGGGACAAACACCGGGGAGCTGTTTTTT.

This clone was picked up a small number of times. The same CDR3 arises from other DNA sequences in this sample as well. This rearrangement joins TRBV6-1 to TRBJ1-5, with 8 nucleotides matching TRBD1. The CDR3 contains 15 residues. In germline, CDR1 is MNHNS, CDR2 SASEGT. V shed 3 bases and J 5 bases; nucleotides not matched to a gene: 6. The CDR3 bases are TGTGCCAGCAGTGATGGACAGGGCCGGCATCAGCCCCAGCATTTT. This translates into CASSDGQGRHQPQHF.

The table lists this clone with a few counts. The V and J genes are TRBV19 and TRBJ2-7; 12 bases are a match to TRBD2. The germline V gene has CDR1 LNHDA and CDR2 SQIVND (reference sequence). After removal of 3 bases from V and 7 bases from J, the junction contained 7 bases not matched to a gene. The CDR3 loop spans 15 amino acids. The DNA of the CDR3 is TGTGCCAGTAGTATTGGACTAGCGGGACATCGGGAGCAGTACTTC. Protein sequence: CASSIGLAGHREQYF.

This clone was observed a handful of times. The chain joins TRBV30 to TRBJ1-1; a possible D gene is TRBD1 (5 bases). This CDR3 region has 13 residues. Germline V gene lookup returns CDR1 GTSNPN and CDR2 SVGIG (reference sequence). Deletions cut 3 bases from V and 3 bases from J, with 11 bases between. For the CDR3, the DNA is TGTGCCTGGAGGCCGGGACTGCACACTGAAGCTTTCTTT. This codes for CAWRPGLHTEAFF.

This clone was picked up a small number of times. One junction end does not reproduce the germline sequence, and a read error may be involved. The genes are TRBV11-2 and TRBJ2-7; 8 nucleotides align to TRBD2. CDR1 SGHAT and CDR2 FQNNGV come from the germline V gene. The CDR3 consists of 16 residues. The CDR3 reads CANSSEAGAYSYEQYF. CDR3 coding DNA: TGTGCCAACAGCTCCGAAGCGGGGGCCTACTCCTACGAGCAGTACTTC.

This clone was seen a few times. The CDR3 DNA reads as TGTGCCATTCGACAGGGTGGTACTAATGAAAAACTGTTTTTT. It translates to CAIRQGGTNEKLFF. The V and J genes are TRBV10-3 and TRBJ1-4; 7 bases are a match to TRBD1. The CDR3 length is 14 residues. Germline CDR1 reads ENHRY; CDR2 reads SYGVKD. The V and J ends lost 9 bases and 2 bases, in that order; junction bases with no gene match: 6.

The J gene is TRBJ2-5, the V gene TRBV5-1; perhaps TRBD1 as D (6 bases). CDR3 length: 15 residues. Trimming removed 2 bases at V and 1 base at J, with 12 bases between. Germline CDR1 is SGHRS and CDR2 is YFSETQ. In DNA, the CDR3 is TGCGCCAGCAGCTTAAATCCGGACAGCCAAGAGACCCAGTACTTC. This translates into CASSLNPDSQETQYF.

This clone has just one count. The chain links TRBV27 to TRBJ2-1, with 7 nucleotides matching TRBD2. Germline trimming cut 3 bases from V and 10 bases from J; bases unmatched to any gene: 0. Per germline, CDR1 MNHEY and CDR2 SMNVEV (reference sequence). This CDR3 has 11 amino acids. DNA of the CDR3: TGTGCCAGCAGTTTCGGGGGGGAGCAGTTCTTC. Amino acids: CASSFGGEQFF.

The gene calls are TRBV5-1 and TRBJ2-1; no clear D gene. The CDR3 has 12 residues. V shed 4 bases and J shed 9 bases, with 11 bases lying between them. Germline V lookup: CDR1 SGHRS, CDR2 YFSETQ. Written as DNA, the CDR3 is TGCGCCAGCAGCGCCCCCTCCGGTGAGCAGTTCTTC. Translated: CASSAPSGEQFF. The full variable domain, rest sourced from reference TRBV5-1 and TRBJ2-1, is KAGVTQTPRYLIKTRGQQVTLSCSPISGHRSVSWYQQTPGQGLQFLFEYFSETQRNKGNFPGRFSGRQFSNSRSEMNVSTLELGDSALYLCASSAPSGEQFFGPGTRLTVL.

V is TRBV28 and J is TRBJ1-2, with D possibly matching TRBD1 (5 bases). Germline V lookup: CDR1 MDHEN, CDR2 SYDVKM. V lost 1 base and J lost 4, with 13 bases in between. This CDR3 contains 15 residues. The CDR3: CASSLYQGWGYGYTF. The DNA of the CDR3 is TGTGCCAGCAGTTTATATCAGGGTTGGGGCTATGGCTACACCTTC.

This clone turned up a few times. V and J are TRBV6-5 and TRBJ2-1; D remains ambiguous. The CDR3 extends over 11 amino acids. With 2 bases removed from V and 9 bases from J, the gap between germline ends came to 5 bases. Germline loops: CDR1 MNHEY, CDR2 SVGAGI. The CDR3 nucleotides are TGTGCCAGCAGTTACAGAGGTGAGCAGTTCTTC. Translating it yields CASSYRGEQFF.

This clone has a handful of counts. The rearrangement joins TRBV7-9 to TRBJ1-5; perhaps TRBD1 as D (5 bases). V gave up 5 bases and J gave up 2 bases, with 13 bases separating them. CDR3 length equals 15 residues. The V gene's germline CDR1 is SEHNR and CDR2 FQNEAQ (reference sequence). The chain's CDR3 is CASSKQGGGNQPQHF. CDR3 nucleotides: TGTGCCAGCAGCAAGCAGGGAGGAGGCAATCAGCCCCAGCATTTT.